The sequence of this T cell receptor beta chain was determined in a study of blood T cell repertoires in COVID-19 (dated by TCRdb to 2020 to 2021). In the study overall: Samples covering the acute and convalescent phases of COVID-19 were provided by collaborators in the United States, Italy and Spain. The prospective study material was composed of cDNA or gDNA derived from T cells, B-cell-depleted T cells, or PBMCs. Deeply sampled blood TCRbeta repertoires from subjects exposed to, actively infected with, or recovered from COVID-19 were included in the dataset. The repertoires were released in a freely available public database intended as a resource for research on the immune response to SARS-CoV-2. The samples were drawn from two sources: the first 160 participants of the ongoing ImmuneRACE study, and 1,200 or so subjects contributed by 6 global collaborators. Nearly every sample came with metadata listing a de-identified subject ID, COVID-19 status, age in years and sex. Where available, HLA class I and class II types were taken from metadata supplied by the sample provider and were not determined by assay-based typing.

What the study reported, not specific to this receptor: How much clinical and demographic metadata was included differed by source and by participant, and the metadata was provided uncurated.

The immunoSEQ Assay, a bias-controlled multiplex PCR, was used to amplify TCRbeta CDR3 regions from genomic DNA. In the paper's pipeline: The number of nucleated cells in each sample was estimated by amplification of reference gene primers within the assay. Sequence reads were collapsed and filtered to measure the absolute abundance of every unique TCRbeta CDR3 rearrangement. For each sample, productive Simpson clonality was calculated as the square root of Simpson's diversity index over productive rearrangements. The clones in this table, taken by TCRdb from immuneACCESS, are in-frame only. Not every clone is retained; where verified, under half of the shortfall comes from an unresolved V gene, and the cause of the rest is unknown. D and trimming come from the DNA, and the V and J calls and clone size come from that table. Within this sample are about 160,000 clones, with 85% to 95% of them counted one time only. The top ten constitute over 3.5% of the sample.

The collaborating institutions used their own protocols to collect whole blood in K2EDTA tubes. For TCRbeta analysis, collaborators shipped samples as frozen whole blood, isolated PBMCs, or DNA extracted from either of those sample types. As to this clone: Which antigen it targets is not known. Base quality data are lacking; no much larger clone is found one base away.

CDR1 and CDR2 are drawn from the germline V gene (reference sequence): LGHDT, YNNKEL. Measured from the cysteine to the phenylalanine, the CDR3 is 15 residues long. Only CDR3 DNA is held: 45 bases, read in frame from base 1. The V and J ends are trimmed by 0 bases and 3 bases, leaving 12 bases between them. Sequencing input: peripheral blood. Recombination linked TRBV3-1 (or the pseudogene TRBV3-2) to TRBJ2-7; TRBD1 is possibly the D segment (5 matching bases). This TCR derives from a woman aged 45 to 65 with acute or convalescent COVID-19. The sequenced DNA: TGTGCCAGCAGCCAAGAAGGACATTCTCGCTACGAGCAGTACTTC. It codes for CASSQEGHSRYEQYF.